This T cell receptor beta chain comes out of a study of T cell responses to AZD1222 COVID-19 vaccine. About the research overall: Pooling of second doses given at about 4 or about 12 weeks was done.

General study findings and limits: Donors were mostly white British, more females; clonal diversity possibly underestimated. Only a handful of AZD1222 recipients, several in all, had baseline seropositivity.

Assay used: immunoSEQ multiplex PCR; TCRdb lists only in-frame clones, some missing. The top ten hold roughly 5% of the sample, which has fewer than 150,000 clones, approximately 94% seen once. With respect to this clone: Its antigen remains unknown.

V shed 6 bases, J shed 6 bases, and the junction held 14 bases outside the gene matches. The germline V gene encodes CDR1 KGHDR and CDR2 SFDVKD. The CDR3 is 16 amino acids. The chain joins TRBV24-1 to TRBJ1-2, with 8 bases fitting TRBD1. The sequencing here drew on peripheral blood, taken on day 0 of AZD1222 vaccination. The receptor comes from an adult in good health. In DNA form, the CDR3 reads TGTGCCACCAGTCCCCAAGGTGACAGGGGTAATGATGGCTACACCTTC. Protein sequence: CATSPQGDRGNDGYTF.